The source of this TCR beta chain is a study of T-cell memory formation after mild COVID-19. At the level of the study: The study found TCR clusters largely donor specific.

The germline V gene encodes CDR1 DFQATT and CDR2 SNEGSKA (reference sequence). The length of the CDR3 is 17 residues. V trimming: 3 bases; J trimming: 0 bases; junction bases outside the gene matches: 9. TCRdb reprocessed the 5' RACE reads via MiXCR and lists one record per CDR3 protein. Of about 190,000 distinct CDR3 sequences in the sample, 15% to 20% were seen once. The origin of this receptor is an adult woman who had mild COVID-19 (a few samples of this study predate the infection). Cell type and time point are not known. The sample taken for sequencing was PBMCs or a T cell subset sorted from them (not recorded which). V gene TRBV20-1 combines with J gene TRBJ2-3, with 10 bases lining up with TRBD1. The CDR3 bases are TGCAGTGCTAGGCCGGGACAGGGGAAAGCTAGCACAGATACGCAGTATTTT. This codes for CSARPGQGKASTDTQYF.